Below, one TCR beta chain is given with its context. The CDR3 is made up of 15 amino acids. The ends lost 3 bases at V and 4 bases at J; junction bases unmatched: 5. CDR1 is SGHNT, CDR2 YENEEA, per germline. The data stem from a study of cytomegalovirus exposure and HLA in healthy donors. PCR was performed using 60 Vbeta and 13 Jbeta primers. The protocol was immunoSEQ multiplex PCR, while the TCRdb copy is restricted to in-frame clones and leaves out a portion. This table holds some 130,000 clones, nearly 85% found once. The TCR comes from a boy aged 5-17 years in good health and CMV-seronegative. This chain joins TRBV11-3 and TRBJ2-3, with TRBD1 identical over 9 bases. Input material: PBMCs. The CDR3 bases are TGTGCCAGCAGCTTGGGACAGGGCTTGGCAGATACGCAGTATTTT. It encodes CASSLGQGLADTQYF.